Listed here are 18 T cell receptor beta chains from one sample, sequenced in a study of T cells expressing NK-cell markers. TCRdb reprocessed the 5' RACE reads and reports one entry per CDR3 protein, with no DNA. The clone table shows 200,000 to 300,000 distinct CDR3 sequences, with the ten largest holding about 0.4%. The sequencing sample was made of blood T cells: a sorted CD56 or NKG2C T cell subset, CD4+ or CD8+ T cells, or bulk PBMC T cells (not recorded which). Receptors were obtained from a man between 18 and 35 years old in good health.

V is TRBV5-5 and J is TRBJ2-7. Germline V gene data show CDR1 as SGHKS and CDR2 as YYEKEE (reference sequence). This CDR3 spans 14 amino acids. This chain's CDR3 is CASSLVELAYEQYF.

The genes are TRBV6-5 and TRBJ2-6; no DNA is available, so the TRBD1 call from TCRdb remains unchecked. The CDR3 consists of 18 residues. Germline CDR1 is MNHEY and CDR2 is SVGAGI. The CDR3 is CASSYSIGGAAGANVLTF.

This chain links TRBV6-2 or TRBV6-3 with TRBJ2-1; the TCRdb D gene call, TRBD2, has no DNA to confirm it. Germline-derived CDR1 and CDR2 are MNHEY and SVGEGT. This CDR3 has 12 residues. The CDR3 sequence: CASTERGNEQFF.

V usage is TRBV18 and J usage is TRBJ2-1; as DNA is missing, the TRBD2 call by TCRdb cannot be tested. Looked up from germline, CDR1 is KGHSH and CDR2 is LQKENI. The length of the CDR3 is 15 residues. CDR3 protein: CASSPPSSKRNEQFF.

The chain employs TRBV7-2 and TRBJ1-1; lacking DNA, the TRBD1 call made by TCRdb goes unchecked. CDR1 is SGHTA and CDR2 is FQGNSA in the germline V gene. There are 15 residues in the CDR3. CDR3 residues: CASSSPTGLLTEAFF.

CDR3: CSATGTSGNYNEQFF. The chain uses TRBV29-1 and TRBJ2-1; checking the TCRdb D call of TRBD2 is not possible without DNA. CDR1 SQVTM and CDR2 ANQGSEA come from the germline V gene. This CDR3 comprises 15 residues.

The CDR3 loop is CASFRVGGYTF. The chain has TRBV12-3 or TRBV12-4 and TRBJ1-2. The CDR3 consists of 11 residues.

The J gene is TRBJ2-2, the V gene TRBV27; TCRdb's D call of TRBD2 is untestable without DNA. This CDR3 region has 16 residues. Germline CDR1 and CDR2: MNHEY and SMNVEV (reference sequence). The CDR3: CASRLVAGGPSGELFF.

The chain joins TRBV5-1 to TRBJ1-2; TCRdb calls TRBD1, which cannot be checked without DNA. There are 15 residues in the CDR3. Germline assignment: CDR1 SGHRS and CDR2 YFSETQ. CDR3: CASSLPTGGGYGYTF.

The rearrangement links TRBV5-4 to TRBJ2-5. The CDR3 totals 14 residues. Germline-derived CDR1 and CDR2 are SGHNT and YYREEE (reference sequence). CDR3 amino acids: CASSLVGVQETQYF.

The chain recombines TRBV5-1 with TRBJ2-2; the D call from TCRdb, TRBD2, cannot be confirmed without DNA. This CDR3 spans 16 amino acids. From germline, CDR1 is SGHRS and CDR2 YFSETQ. The CDR3 spells CASSLAYELDTGELFF.

CDR3 protein: CASSEARGSGGHYGYTF. The chain links TRBV6-1 to TRBJ1-2. CDR3 length: 17 amino acids. CDR1 and CDR2 from the germline V gene are MNHNS and SASEGT.

The CDR3 protein is CSVRGIGGYTF. The chain recombines TRBV29-1 with TRBJ1-2. The CDR3 covers 11 residues. Germline V gives CDR1 SQVTM, CDR2 ANQGSEA.

V and J are TRBV29-1 and TRBJ2-3; TCRdb lists TRBD2, though no DNA is available to test this call. CDR1 SQVTM and CDR2 ANQGSEA come from the germline V gene. The CDR3 has 13 amino acids. The CDR3 is CSVAGTDVSRQYF.

V and J are TRBV4-1 and TRBJ2-1; TCRdb calls TRBD2, which cannot be checked without DNA. Germline CDR1 is MGHRA and CDR2 is YSYEKL. The CDR3 totals 19 residues. The chain's CDR3 is CASSQDPRGGLAGYNEQFF.

V usage is TRBV7-9 and J usage is TRBJ2-5; TCRdb outputs TRBD1, but without DNA this stays unchecked. This CDR3 comprises 16 residues. Germline V gives CDR1 SEHNR, CDR2 FQNEAQ (reference sequence). The CDR3 region is CASSLLSSRGQETQYF.

The V gene is TRBV7-2, the J gene TRBJ2-1. The germline V gene encodes CDR1 SGHTA and CDR2 FQGNSA. The CDR3 sequence is 12 residues long. The CDR3 sequence is CASSFQWYEQFF.

The J gene is TRBJ1-1, the V gene TRBV5-1; absent DNA, TCRdb's TRBD1 call cannot be checked. Germline V CDR1 and CDR2: SGHRS, YFSETQ. The CDR3 extends over 17 amino acids. This CDR3 is CASSLETGRDSNTEAFF.